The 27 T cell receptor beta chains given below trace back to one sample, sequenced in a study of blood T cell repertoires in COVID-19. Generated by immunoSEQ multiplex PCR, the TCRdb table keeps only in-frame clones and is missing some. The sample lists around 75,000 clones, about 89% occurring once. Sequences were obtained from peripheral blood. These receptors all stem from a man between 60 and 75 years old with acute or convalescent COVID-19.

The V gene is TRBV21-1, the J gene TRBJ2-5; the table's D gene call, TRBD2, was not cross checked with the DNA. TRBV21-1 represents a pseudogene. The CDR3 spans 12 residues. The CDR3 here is CASRWPGETQYF. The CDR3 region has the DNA TGTGCCAGCAGGTGGCCGGGAGAGACCCAGTACTTC.

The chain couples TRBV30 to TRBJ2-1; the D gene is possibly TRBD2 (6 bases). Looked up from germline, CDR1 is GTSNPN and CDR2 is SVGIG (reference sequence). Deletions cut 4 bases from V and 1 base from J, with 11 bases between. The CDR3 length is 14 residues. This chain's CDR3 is CAWTVGGSYNEQFF. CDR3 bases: TGTGCCTGGACCGTGGGGGGATCCTACAATGAGCAGTTCTTC. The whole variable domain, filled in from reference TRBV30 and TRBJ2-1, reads SQTIHQWPATLVQPVGSPLSLECTVEGTSNPNLYWYRQAAGRGLQLLFYSVGIGQISSEVPQNLSASRPQDRQFILSSKKLLLSDSGFYLCAWTVGGSYNEQFFGPGTRLTVL.

The CDR3 DNA sequence: TGCAGCGTTGATCGGCCGACAGGGTCCACTGAAGCTTTCTTT. Encoded protein: CSVDRPTGSTEAFF. The V gene is TRBV29-1, the J gene TRBJ1-1, with 7 bases identical to TRBD1. The germline V gene has CDR1 SQVTM and CDR2 ANQGSEA. With V trimmed by 3 bases and J by 4 bases, 8 bases remained unmatched. The CDR3 totals 14 residues.

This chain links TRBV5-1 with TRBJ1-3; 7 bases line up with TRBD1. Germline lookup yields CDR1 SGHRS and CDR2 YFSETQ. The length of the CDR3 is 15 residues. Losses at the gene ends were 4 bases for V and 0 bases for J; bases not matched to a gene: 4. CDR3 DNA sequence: TGCGCCAGCAGCCCAGGGACAGCCTCTGGAAACACCATATATTTT. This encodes CASSPGTASGNTIYF.

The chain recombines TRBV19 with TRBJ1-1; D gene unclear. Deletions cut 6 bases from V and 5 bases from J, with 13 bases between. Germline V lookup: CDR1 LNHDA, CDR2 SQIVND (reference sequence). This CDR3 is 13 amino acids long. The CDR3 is CASRRGMWTEAFF. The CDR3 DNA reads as TGTGCCAGTAGGCGAGGGATGTGGACTGAAGCTTTCTTT.

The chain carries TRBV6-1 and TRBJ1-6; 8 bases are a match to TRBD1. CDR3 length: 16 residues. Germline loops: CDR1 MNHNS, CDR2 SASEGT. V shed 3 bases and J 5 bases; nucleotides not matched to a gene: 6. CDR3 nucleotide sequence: TGTGCCAGCAGTGACCGGACAGGGTACGATAATTCACCCCTCCACTTT. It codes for CASSDRTGYDNSPLHF.

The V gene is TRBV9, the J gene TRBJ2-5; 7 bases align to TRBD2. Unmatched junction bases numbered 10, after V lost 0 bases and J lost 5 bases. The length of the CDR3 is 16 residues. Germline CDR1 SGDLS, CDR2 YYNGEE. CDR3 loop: CASSVDLRLAVETQYF. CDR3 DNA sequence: TGTGCCAGCAGCGTAGACCTTAGACTAGCAGTCGAGACCCAGTACTTC.

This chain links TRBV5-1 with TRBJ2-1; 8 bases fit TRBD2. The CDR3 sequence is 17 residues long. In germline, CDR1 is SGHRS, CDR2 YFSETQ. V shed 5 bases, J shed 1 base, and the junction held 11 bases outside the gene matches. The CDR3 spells CASSPTSGGYSYNEQFF. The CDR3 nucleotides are TGCGCCAGCAGTCCAACTAGCGGCGGGTATTCCTACAATGAGCAGTTCTTC. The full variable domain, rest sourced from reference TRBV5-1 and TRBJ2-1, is KAGVTQTPRYLIKTRGQQVTLSCSPISGHRSVSWYQQTPGQGLQFLFEYFSETQRNKGNFPGRFSGRQFSNSRSEMNVSTLELGDSALYLCASSPTSGGYSYNEQFFGPGTRLTVL.

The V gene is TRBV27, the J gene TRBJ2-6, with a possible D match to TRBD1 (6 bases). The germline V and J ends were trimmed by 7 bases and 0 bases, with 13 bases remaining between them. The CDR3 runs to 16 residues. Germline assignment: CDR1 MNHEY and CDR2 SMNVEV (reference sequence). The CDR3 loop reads CASKGHRPSGANVLTF. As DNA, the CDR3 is TGTGCCAGCAAGGGACACCGGCCCTCTGGGGCCAACGTCCTGACTTTC.

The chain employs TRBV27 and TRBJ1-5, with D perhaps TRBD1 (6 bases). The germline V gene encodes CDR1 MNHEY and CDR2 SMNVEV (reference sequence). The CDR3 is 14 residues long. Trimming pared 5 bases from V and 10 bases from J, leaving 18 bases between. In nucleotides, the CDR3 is TGTGCCAGCAGTCCCGACCCCCCGGGACACCCCCAGCATTTT. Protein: CASSPDPPGHPQHF.

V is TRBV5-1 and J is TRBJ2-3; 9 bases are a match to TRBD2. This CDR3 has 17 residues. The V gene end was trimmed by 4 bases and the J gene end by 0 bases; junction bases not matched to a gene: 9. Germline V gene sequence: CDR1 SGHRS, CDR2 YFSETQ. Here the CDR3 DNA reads TGCGCCAGCAGCGCGGGGGGGAGCGGGACTAGCACAGATACGCAGTATTTT. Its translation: CASSAGGSGTSTDTQYF.

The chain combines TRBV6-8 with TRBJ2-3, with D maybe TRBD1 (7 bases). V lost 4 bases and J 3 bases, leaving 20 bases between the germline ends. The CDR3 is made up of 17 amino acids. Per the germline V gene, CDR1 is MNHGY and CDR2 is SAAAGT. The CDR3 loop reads CASSWRGGGQPTDTQYF. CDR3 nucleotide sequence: TGTGCCAGCAGTTGGAGAGGAGGGGGCCAACCGACAGATACGCAGTATTTT.

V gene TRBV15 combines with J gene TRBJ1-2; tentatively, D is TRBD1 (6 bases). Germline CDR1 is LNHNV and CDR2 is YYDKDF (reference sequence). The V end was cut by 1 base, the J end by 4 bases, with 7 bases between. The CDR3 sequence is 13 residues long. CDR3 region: CATSRGQVYGYTF. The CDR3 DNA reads TGTGCCACCAGCAGAGGACAGGTCTATGGCTACACCTTC.

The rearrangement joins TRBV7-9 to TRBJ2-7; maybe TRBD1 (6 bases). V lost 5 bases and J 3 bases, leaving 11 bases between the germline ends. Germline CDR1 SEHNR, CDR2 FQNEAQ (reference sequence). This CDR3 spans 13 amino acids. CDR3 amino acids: CASSQGGNYEQYF. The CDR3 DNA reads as TGTGCCAGCAGCCAAGGGGGTAACTACGAGCAGTACTTC. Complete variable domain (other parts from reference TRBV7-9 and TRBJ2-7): DTGVSQNPRHKITKRGQNVTFRCDPISEHNRLYWYRQTLGQGPEFLTYFQNEAQLEKSRLLSDRFSAERPKGSFSTLEIQRTEQGDSAMYLCASSQGGNYEQYFGPGTRLTVT.

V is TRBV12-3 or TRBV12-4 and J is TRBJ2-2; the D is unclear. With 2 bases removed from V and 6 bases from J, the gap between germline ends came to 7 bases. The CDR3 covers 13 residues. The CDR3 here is CASSLNGAGELFF. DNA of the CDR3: TGTGCCAGCAGTTTAAACGGAGCCGGGGAGCTGTTTTTT.

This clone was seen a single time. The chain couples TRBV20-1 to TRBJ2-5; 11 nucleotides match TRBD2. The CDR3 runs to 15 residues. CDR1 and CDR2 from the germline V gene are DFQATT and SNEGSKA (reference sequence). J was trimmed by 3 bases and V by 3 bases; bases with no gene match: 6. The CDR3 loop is CSASPSGGYEETQYF. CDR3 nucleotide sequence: TGCAGTGCTAGTCCTAGCGGGGGGTACGAAGAGACCCAGTACTTC.

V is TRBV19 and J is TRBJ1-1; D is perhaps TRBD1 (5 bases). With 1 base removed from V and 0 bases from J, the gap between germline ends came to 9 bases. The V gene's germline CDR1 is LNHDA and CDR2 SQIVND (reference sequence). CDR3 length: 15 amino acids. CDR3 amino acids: CASSIGRGMNTEAFF. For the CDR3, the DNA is TGTGCCAGTAGTATAGGGAGGGGAATGAACACTGAAGCTTTCTTT.

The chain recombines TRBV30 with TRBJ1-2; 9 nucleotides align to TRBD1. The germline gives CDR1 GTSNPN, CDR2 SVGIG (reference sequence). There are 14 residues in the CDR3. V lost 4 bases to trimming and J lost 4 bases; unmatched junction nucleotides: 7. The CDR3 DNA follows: TGTGCCTGGATAAAACAGGGGGCTGTCTATGGCTACACCTTC. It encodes CAWIKQGAVYGYTF.

Here the CDR3 reads CASSNRVGQPQHF. The CDR3, as DNA: TGTGCCAGCAGTAACAGGGTTGGGCAGCCCCAGCATTTT. V and J are TRBV12-3 or TRBV12-4 and TRBJ1-5, with a possible D match to TRBD1 (6 bases). The CDR3 is 13 amino acids. V was shortened by 5 bases and J by 7 bases, with 12 bases between the two germline ends.

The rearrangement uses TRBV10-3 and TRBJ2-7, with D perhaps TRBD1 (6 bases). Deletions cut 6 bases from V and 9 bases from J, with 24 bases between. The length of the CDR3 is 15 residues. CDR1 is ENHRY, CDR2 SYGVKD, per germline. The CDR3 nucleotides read TGTGCCATCAGCGGCACAATATCGCACAGGGCTTTGCAGTACTTC. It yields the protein CAISGTISHRALQYF.

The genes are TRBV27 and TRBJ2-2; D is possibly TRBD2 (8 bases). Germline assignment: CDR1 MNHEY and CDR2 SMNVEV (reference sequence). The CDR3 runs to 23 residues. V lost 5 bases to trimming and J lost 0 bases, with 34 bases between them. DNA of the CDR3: TGTGCCAGCAGTCTCAGGGGGGTACGGAATCTTAGCGGGACTAACTCGAACACCGGGGAGCTGTTTTTT. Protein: CASSLRGVRNLSGTNSNTGELFF.

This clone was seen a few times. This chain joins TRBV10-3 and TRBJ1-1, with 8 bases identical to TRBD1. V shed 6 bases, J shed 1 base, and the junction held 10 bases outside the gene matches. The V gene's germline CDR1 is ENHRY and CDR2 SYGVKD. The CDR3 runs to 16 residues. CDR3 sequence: CAISGHRGGENTEAFF. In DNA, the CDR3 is TGTGCCATCAGCGGCCACAGGGGGGGGGAGAACACTGAAGCTTTCTTT.

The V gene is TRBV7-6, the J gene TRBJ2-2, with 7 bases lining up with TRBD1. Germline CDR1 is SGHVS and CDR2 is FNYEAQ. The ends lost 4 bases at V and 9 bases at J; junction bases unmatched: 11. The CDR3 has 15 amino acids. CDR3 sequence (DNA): TGTGCCAGCAGCTCGGGGACAGATGGACCCCGGGAGCTGTTTTTT. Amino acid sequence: CASSSGTDGPRELFF.

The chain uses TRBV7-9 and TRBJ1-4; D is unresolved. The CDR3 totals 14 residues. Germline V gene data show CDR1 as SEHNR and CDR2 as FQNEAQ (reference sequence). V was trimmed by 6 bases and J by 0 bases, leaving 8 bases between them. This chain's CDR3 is CASSGRSTNEKLFF. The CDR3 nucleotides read TGTGCCAGCAGTGGCAGGTCAACTAATGAAAAACTGTTTTTT.

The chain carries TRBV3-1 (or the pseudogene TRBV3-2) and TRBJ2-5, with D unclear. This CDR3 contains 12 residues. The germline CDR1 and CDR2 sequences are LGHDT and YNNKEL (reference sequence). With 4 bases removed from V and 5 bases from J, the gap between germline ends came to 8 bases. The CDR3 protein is CASSPERETQYF. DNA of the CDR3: TGTGCCAGCAGCCCGGAGAGGGAGACCCAGTACTTC.

DNA for the CDR3: TGTGCCAGCAGTCTCCGGGCAGGGAGGGTAGATACGCAGTATTTT. Protein sequence: CASSLRAGRVDTQYF. This chain links TRBV3-1 (or the pseudogene TRBV3-2) with TRBJ2-3, with 7 nucleotides matching TRBD2. This CDR3 comprises 15 residues. V trimming: 6 bases; J trimming: 5 bases; junction bases outside the gene matches: 11. Germline CDR1 reads LGHDT; CDR2 reads YNNKEL (reference sequence).

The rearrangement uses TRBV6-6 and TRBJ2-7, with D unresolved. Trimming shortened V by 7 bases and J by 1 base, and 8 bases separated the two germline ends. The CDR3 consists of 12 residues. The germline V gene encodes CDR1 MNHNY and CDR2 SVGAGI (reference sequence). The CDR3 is CASTRDSYEQYF. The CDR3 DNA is TGTGCCAGCACCCGAGATTCCTACGAGCAGTACTTC.